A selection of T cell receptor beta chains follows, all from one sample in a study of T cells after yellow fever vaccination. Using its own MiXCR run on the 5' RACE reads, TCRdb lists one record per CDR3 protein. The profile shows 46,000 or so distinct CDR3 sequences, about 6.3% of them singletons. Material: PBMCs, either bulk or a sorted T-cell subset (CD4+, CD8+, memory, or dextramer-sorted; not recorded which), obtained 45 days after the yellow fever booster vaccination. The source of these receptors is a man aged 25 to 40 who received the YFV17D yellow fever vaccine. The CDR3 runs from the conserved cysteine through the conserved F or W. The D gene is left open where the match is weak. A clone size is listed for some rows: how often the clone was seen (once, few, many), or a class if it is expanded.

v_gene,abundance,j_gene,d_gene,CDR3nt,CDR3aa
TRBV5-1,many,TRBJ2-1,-,TGCGCCAGCAGCTTGGAGGGTAGAGCGGGTGAGCAGTTCTTC,CASSLEGRAGEQFF
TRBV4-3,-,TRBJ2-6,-,TGCGCCAGCAGCCACGCAGACAGGCCGGGGGCCAACGTCCTGACTTTC,CASSHADRPGANVLTF
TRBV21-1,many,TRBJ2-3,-,TGTGCCAGCAGCAAAGAGGTCGGGAGGGCCGTCTTTTCAGTAGATACGCAGTATTTT,CASSKEVGRAVFSVDTQYF
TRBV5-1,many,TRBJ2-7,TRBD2,TGCGCCAGCAGCTCCGGGACTAGCGGCCACGAGCAGTACTTC,CASSSGTSGHEQYF
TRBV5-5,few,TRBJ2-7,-,TGTGCCAGCAGCCCCCACCAAGGTACAGGGAGCTACGAGCAGTACTTC,CASSPHQGTGSYEQYF
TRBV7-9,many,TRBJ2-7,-,TGTGCCAGCAGCTTCGGAGACCTGGGGGAGCAGTACTTC,CASSFGDLGEQYF
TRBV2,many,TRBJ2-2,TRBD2,TGTGCCAGCAGTGTAAGCGGGAGGGCCACCGGGGAGCTGTTTTTT,CASSVSGRATGELFF
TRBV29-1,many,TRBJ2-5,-,TGCAGCGTCCGAGGGGCGGCAGGAGAGACCCAGTACTTC,CSVRGAAGETQYF
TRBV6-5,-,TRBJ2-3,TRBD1,TGTGCCAGCAGTTCCCAGCGACAGGGCGCTACGCAGTATTTT,CASSSQRQGATQYF
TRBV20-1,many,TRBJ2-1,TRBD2,TGCAGTGCTGGCCGTGCTCTAGCGGGTAACTACAATGAGCAGTTCTTC,CSAGRALAGNYNEQFF
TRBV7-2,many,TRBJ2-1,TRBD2,TGTGCCAGCAGCTTAGGGGGGGGTTGGCAGTTCTTC,CASSLGGGWQFF
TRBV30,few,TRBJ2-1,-,TGTGCCTGGAGTGTAGGAGAGGCGATCTCTAATGAGCAGTTCTTC,CAWSVGEAISNEQFF
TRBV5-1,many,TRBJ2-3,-,TGCGCCAGCAGCCCGACGGCAGATACGCAGTATTTT,CASSPTADTQYF
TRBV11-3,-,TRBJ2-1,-,TGTGCCAGCAGCTTAGGACCCTCCCTGGGTAACAACAATGAGCAGTTCTTC,CASSLGPSLGNNNEQFF
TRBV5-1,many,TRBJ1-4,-,TGCGCCAGCAGCTTGGGGACAGTAGTTAATGAAAAACTGTTTTTT,CASSLGTVVNEKLFF
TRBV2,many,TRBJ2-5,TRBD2,TGTGCCAGCAGTGCCCCACTAGCGGAGGGAGAAGAGACCCAGTACTTC,CASSAPLAEGEETQYF
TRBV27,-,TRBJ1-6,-,TGTGCCAGCACCCAGTCGTGGCATAATTCACCCCTCCACTTT,CASTQSWHNSPLHF
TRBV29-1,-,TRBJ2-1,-,TGCAGCGTTGATTTGCAGGGACCCTACAATGAGCAGTTCTTC,CSVDLQGPYNEQFF
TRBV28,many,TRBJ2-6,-,TGTGCCAGCAGTTTTTCAAGGGTCTCTGGGGCCAACGTCCTGACTTTC,CASSFSRVSGANVLTF
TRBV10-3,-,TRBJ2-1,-,TGTGCCATCAGTGTTGGGTCAACTTGGGGCGATGAGCAGTTCTTC,CAISVGSTWGDEQFF
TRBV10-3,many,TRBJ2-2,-,TGTGCCATCAGCCAGGGGGGGGGCTTGAACACCGGGGAGCTGTTTTTT,CAISQGGGLNTGELFF
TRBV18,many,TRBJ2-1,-,TGTGCCAGCTCACGTAGGGAGGATGAGCAGTTCTTC,CASSRREDEQFF